A selection of T cell receptor beta chains follows, all from one sample in a study of tumor-infiltrating lymphocytes in primary liver carcinoma. One entry per CDR3 protein results from TCRdb running MiXCR on the multiplex PCR reads. The sample lists about 310,000 distinct CDR3 sequences, around three fifths occurring once. The sample was peripheral blood. Receptors were obtained from a middle-aged man with primary liver carcinoma and hepatitis B virus infection. CDR3s include the opening cysteine and the closing phenylalanine or tryptophan.

TRBV4-2,CASSQARYYEQYF
TRBV28,CASSLEGIHSRNTIYF
TRBV6-5,CASSFGAGASNEQSF
TRBV4-2,CASSQDGRTLNTEAFF
TRBV12-3/TRBV12-4,CASSLTGRGGYTF
TRBV10-1,CASSESGGGNEQFF
TRBV6-6,CASNGGLAGGPAVHEQFF
TRBV29-1,CSVDQPSGSDEQYF
TRBV5-1,CASSMGQAGQPQHF
TRBV4-1,CASSLITSGSYEQYF
TRBV7-2,CASSLGQGAPGANVLTF
TRBV12-3/TRBV12-4,CASSLKRNQPQHF
TRBV12-3/TRBV12-4,CASSPNLPGTPNTEAFF
TRBV2,CASSGPSGRDAEQFF
TRBV5-1,CASSSSGNAGELFF
TRBV11-1,CTGSFGYEQYF
TRBV28,CVRSQTLGYYEQYF
TRBV5-6,CASSSIPSINPGHYNVLTF
TRBV30,CTWGIDSNQPQHF
TRBV28,CASSFGEFETQYF
TRBV29-1,CSVETVQGRGYTF
TRBV6-1,CASSDWGSSYNEQFF
TRBV29-1,CSVVADSYNEQSF
TRBV6-1,CASSQQGKSEKLFF
TRBV28,CASTSQGASYQPQHF
TRBV29-1,CSVTGGLGQEAFF
TRBV29-1,CSVSRDLEQYF
TRBV28,CASGRLVAVTDTQYF
TRBV6-5,CASSPPGTSGRNEQFF
TRBV11-3,CASSLDSESGDEQFF
TRBV7-9,CASSPTSVQETQYF
TRBV6-2/TRBV6-3,CATSFGHREGQPQHF
TRBV5-1,CASSLGGGANQPQHF
TRBV6-6,CASKGLSGNQPQHF
TRBV5-1,CASSLAPRTSGGTDTQYF
TRBV28,CASTSEYGYTF
TRBV7-9,CASSVWDGNQETQFF
TRBV12-3/TRBV12-4,CASSLSGLEKLFF
TRBV5-6,CASSFGGFSNQPQHF
TRBV6-5,CASRIGVNYVYTF
TRBV11-3,CASSTRTGVGTTGELFF
TRBV5-6,CASSLDPGRVDTQYF
TRBV11-2,CASSYSGRPANEQFF
TRBV4-2,CASSQDRGLRTQYF
TRBV29-1,CSARDITEAFF
TRBV6-2/TRBV6-3,CASRLSGAFTDTQYF
TRBV7-6,CASSRGGVSSKQYF
TRBV5-1,CASSFPAGRNNEQFF
TRBV29-1,CSVENREAYGYTF
TRBV6-1,CSSSALAGAVYEQFF
TRBV5-5,CASSLDRGRGPQHF
TRBV29-1,CSVDRDGYTF
TRBV28,CASSHQSRGLYEQYF
TRBV28,CASSIRTRGGFTF